Listed here are 27 T cell receptor beta chains from one sample, sequenced in a study of T-cell memory formation after mild COVID-19 listed by TCRdb under 2021. Library generation was performed with 5' RACE. The reads were generated on an Illumina NovaSeq 6000. TCRdb applied fastp at Q25 and MiXCR to the public reads, then kept only in-frame beta chains. CDR3 protein duplicates are merged, each entry listing the most common genes and DNA. The sample has over 130,000 distinct CDR3 sequences on record, 11% to 15% of them singletons. The top ten constitute around 28% of the sample. Sequencing was done on a sample of PBMCs or a T cell subset sorted from them (not recorded which). The receptor source for this set is an adult woman who had mild COVID-19 (a few samples of this study predate the infection). The sample titles of this study are shuffled in the database, so cell type and time point are left out; the donor was told from shared clones.

This clonotype was counted a few times. The J gene is TRBJ1-1, the V gene TRBV7-9; no definite D call. This CDR3 is built from 12 residues. The germline V gene encodes CDR1 SEHNR and CDR2 FQNEAQ (reference sequence). V was shortened by 7 bases and J by 4 bases, with 10 bases between the two germline ends. CDR3 nucleotides: TGTGCCAGCACCCTGGGGAGCACTGAAGCTTTCTTT. Its protein product is CASTLGSTEAFF.

The chain recombines TRBV7-4 with TRBJ1-1, with a possible D match to TRBD1 (6 bases). The V and J ends lost 5 bases and 0 bases respectively, with 10 bases between them. The CDR3 consists of 14 residues. Germline-derived CDR1 and CDR2 are SGHVT and SQSDAQ. As DNA, the CDR3 is TGTGCCAGCAGCCCCCGGGACATGAACACTGAAGCTTTCTTT. Translated: CASSPRDMNTEAFF.

This clonotype came up many times. The V and J genes are TRBV6-2 or TRBV6-3 and TRBJ2-3, with D maybe TRBD1 (6 bases). The CDR3 is 12 residues long. Per germline, CDR1 MNHEY and CDR2 SVGEGT. Trimming took off 4 bases at V and 5 bases at J, with 7 bases between the two ends. This CDR3 reads CASSWGLDTQYF. The CDR3 DNA reads as TGTGCCAGCAGTTGGGGGCTAGATACGCAGTATTTT.

The V call is TRBV4-1, the J call TRBJ2-7; no definite D call. The germline V gene has CDR1 MGHRA and CDR2 YSYEKL. The CDR3 is 14 residues long. The V gene lost 1 base and the J gene lost 3 bases, with 10 bases spanning the gap. Here the CDR3 DNA reads TGCGCCAGCAGCCAAGGATCTGGGCGCTACGAGCAGTACTTC. It is translated as CASSQGSGRYEQYF.

In this sample, this clonotype turned up many times. The V call is TRBV12-3 or TRBV12-4, the J call TRBJ2-1; 10 bases match TRBD1. CDR3 length: 16 amino acids. The V segment lost 1 base and the J segment 5 bases; nucleotides outside the gene matches: 5. This CDR3 is CASSLDEDRGDNEQFF. The CDR3 bases are TGTGCCAGCAGTTTAGACGAGGACAGGGGGGACAATGAGCAGTTCTTC.

The genes are TRBV7-9 and TRBJ2-2; a possible D gene is TRBD2 (6 bases). Germline loops: CDR1 SEHNR, CDR2 FQNEAQ (reference sequence). V was clipped by 6 bases and J by 4 bases, with 15 bases between them. This CDR3 is built from 15 residues. The CDR3 loop is CASRPPGGGTGELFF. The CDR3 DNA is TGTGCCAGCAGACCACCCGGGGGAGGCACCGGGGAGCTGTTTTTT.

The table lists this clonotype with many counts. The chain has TRBV27 and TRBJ2-3; D not certain. The germline CDR1 and CDR2 sequences are MNHEY and SMNVEV (reference sequence). This CDR3 is 12 amino acids long. The V end was cut by 3 bases, the J end by 4 bases, with 5 bases between. Here the CDR3 DNA reads TGTGCCAGCAGTTTTCGTCCAGATACGCAGTATTTT. Residues: CASSFRPDTQYF.

There are a few counts of this clonotype. This rearrangement joins TRBV27 to TRBJ2-3; D remains unclear. This CDR3 is built from 12 residues. V was trimmed by 5 bases and J by 8 bases, leaving 11 bases between them. Germline CDR1 MNHEY, CDR2 SMNVEV (reference sequence). The CDR3 sequence is CASSPVPGTQYF. CDR3 coding DNA: TGTGCCAGCAGTCCCGTCCCCGGTACGCAGTATTTT.

This clonotype has just a few counts. This rearrangement joins TRBV7-3 to TRBJ2-7; possible D gene TRBD2, 7 bases. With 5 bases removed from V and 3 bases from J, the gap between germline ends came to 14 bases. From germline, CDR1 is SGHTA and CDR2 FQGTGA. This CDR3 has 14 amino acids. The CDR3 sequence: CASSVGGGSYEQYF. The CDR3 bases are TGTGCCAGCAGCGTCGGGGGCGGGAGCTACGAGCAGTACTTC.

This clonotype was counted between two and nine times. The chain joins TRBV29-1 to TRBJ2-3; D ambiguous. The CDR3 is 16 amino acids. From germline, CDR1 is SQVTM and CDR2 ANQGSEA. Trimming stripped 2 bases from V and 3 bases from J, with 18 bases between. CDR3 in DNA: TGCAGCGTTGAAAATTGGACCTCGAGCCAAACAGATACGCAGTATTTT. It yields the protein CSVENWTSSQTDTQYF.

This clonotype was seen a few times. The chain is built from TRBV4-1 and TRBJ1-3; the D gene is possibly TRBD1 (5 bases). This CDR3 region has 12 residues. Germline values: CDR1 MGHRA, CDR2 YSYEKL. V was shortened by 7 bases and J by 3 bases, with 7 bases between the two germline ends. In DNA, the CDR3 is TGCGCCAGCACAGGGCTTGGAAACACCATATATTTT. Its protein product is CASTGLGNTIYF.

V is TRBV9 and J is TRBJ2-2, with a tentative D call TRBD1 (6 bases). The length of the CDR3 is 17 residues. The V and J ends lost 4 bases and 0 bases respectively, with 16 bases between them. Looked up from germline, CDR1 is SGDLS and CDR2 is YYNGEE. The CDR3 DNA follows: TGTGCCAGCAGCCCAATCGGACAGTCCGCGAACACCGGGGAGCTGTTTTTT. Residues: CASSPIGQSANTGELFF.

A few counts support this clonotype. The CDR3 nucleotides are TGTGCCAGCAGTTATGAAGGGCAGGGGATTAACTATGGCTACACCTTC. Protein: CASSYEGQGINYGYTF. The chain carries TRBV6-5 and TRBJ1-2, with D possibly TRBD1 on 6 matching bases. The germline V and J ends were trimmed by 3 bases and 1 base, with 15 bases remaining between them. The germline gives CDR1 MNHEY, CDR2 SVGAGI. The CDR3 extends over 16 amino acids.

The rearrangement joins TRBV12-3 or TRBV12-4 to TRBJ2-5; TRBD2 aligns across 8 bases. The CDR3 contains 15 residues. J lost 5 bases, V lost 5 bases, and 10 bases had no gene match. CDR3 sequence reads: CASSPGGVAGETQYF. CDR3 in DNA: TGTGCCAGCAGTCCCGGGGGGGTAGCGGGGGAGACCCAGTACTTC.

This clonotype was counted many times. J is TRBJ2-1 and V is TRBV9; 8 bases map to TRBD2. J gave up 0 bases and V 6 bases, and 5 bases lay outside the gene matches. This CDR3 is 15 amino acids long. Germline CDR1 reads SGDLS; CDR2 reads YYNGEE. The DNA for the CDR3 is TGTGCCAGCACCCAGAGCGGGAGCTCCTACAATGAGCAGTTCTTC. It encodes CASTQSGSSYNEQFF.

The chain is built from TRBV29-1 and TRBJ2-3, with 9 bases matching TRBD1. The germline V gene encodes CDR1 SQVTM and CDR2 ANQGSEA. The V gene end was trimmed by 8 bases and the J gene end by 2 bases; junction bases not matched to a gene: 14. This CDR3 is 16 amino acids long. This chain's CDR3 is CSLAPPRTGATDTQYF. The DNA for the CDR3 is TGCAGCCTTGCCCCCCCGCGGACAGGGGCCACAGATACGCAGTATTTT.

The CDR3 region is CAISGGSTNTGELFF. CDR3 DNA: TGTGCCATCAGCGGGGGCAGTACGAACACCGGGGAGCTGTTTTTT. The genes are TRBV10-3 and TRBJ2-2; D may correspond to TRBD1 or TRBD2 (6 bases each). In germline, CDR1 is ENHRY, CDR2 SYGVKD. There are 15 residues in the CDR3. Between the trimmed V and J ends, which lost 6 bases and 0 bases, there was a span of 11 bases.

This rearrangement joins TRBV11-2 to TRBJ2-1; D uncertain. Germline V gives CDR1 SGHAT, CDR2 FQNNGV. V lost 0 bases to trimming and J lost 0 bases, with 12 bases between them. The CDR3 extends over 17 amino acids. In DNA form, the CDR3 reads TGTGCCAGCAGCTTAGACGCATGGGGAACCTCCTACAATGAGCAGTTCTTC. It translates to CASSLDAWGTSYNEQFF. Combining the CDR3 with reference TRBV11-2 and TRBJ2-1 gives the whole variable domain EAGVAQSPRYKIIEKRQSVAFWCNPISGHATLYWYQQILGQGPKLLIQFQNNGVVDDSQLPKDRFSAERLKGVDSTLKIQPAKLEDSAVYLCASSLDAWGTSYNEQFFGPGTRLTVL.

This clonotype was seen at least ten times. This chain connects TRBV20-1 to TRBJ2-7; D remains ambiguous. With 3 bases removed from V and 3 bases from J, the gap between germline ends came to 12 bases. Germline V gives CDR1 DFQATT, CDR2 SNEGSKA (reference sequence). The CDR3 runs to 13 residues. The CDR3 protein is CSARSPVNYEQYF. The DNA for the CDR3 is TGCAGTGCTAGGTCTCCCGTAAACTACGAGCAGTACTTC.

This chain uses TRBV5-5 with TRBJ2-1; 7 bases are a match to TRBD1. From germline, CDR1 is SGHKS and CDR2 YYEKEE (reference sequence). This CDR3 has 16 residues. The V gene end was trimmed by 2 bases and the J gene end by 8 bases; junction bases not matched to a gene: 13. The CDR3: CASSFGSFTGVDEQFF. The CDR3, as DNA: TGTGCCAGCAGCTTCGGGTCTTTCACAGGGGTAGATGAGCAGTTCTTC.

This clonotype was counted only a few times. J is TRBJ2-7 and V is TRBV9; D remains unclear. Germline V gene sequence: CDR1 SGDLS, CDR2 YYNGEE. The CDR3 has 15 amino acids. V was trimmed by 0 bases and J by 4 bases, leaving 14 bases between them. As DNA, the CDR3 is TGTGCCAGCAGCGTAGGGTCCGGGTCAGAGTACGAGCAGTACTTC. Amino acid sequence: CASSVGSGSEYEQYF.

This clonotype was counted only a few times. The chain couples TRBV24-1 to TRBJ2-7; no reliable D call. CDR3 size: 12 residues. Trimming cost V 7 bases and J 3 bases, with 9 bases left between them. Germline V gives CDR1 KGHDR, CDR2 SFDVKD. DNA for the CDR3: TGTGCCACCAGGAGCCGCCTCTACGAGCAGTACTTC. Amino acids: CATRSRLYEQYF.

The genes are TRBV23-1 and TRBJ2-5, with TRBD1 matching over 10 bases. TRBV23-1 is an ORF, and what it does is uncertain. Unmatched junction bases numbered 6, after V lost 4 bases and J lost 4 bases. CDR3 length: 15 residues. The CDR3: CASSRADRGGETQYF. CDR3 bases: TGCGCCAGCAGTCGAGCGGACAGGGGGGGAGAGACCCAGTACTTC.

V and J are TRBV28 and TRBJ2-7, with 9 bases identical to TRBD2. The CDR3 has 15 residues. CDR1 is MDHEN, CDR2 SYDVKM, per germline. V shed 3 bases and J 3 bases; nucleotides not matched to a gene: 6. CDR3 in amino acids: CASSFSERGVYEQYF. In DNA, the CDR3 is TGTGCCAGCAGTTTCTCGGAGCGGGGGGTCTACGAGCAGTACTTC.

This clonotype was seen a handful of times. The chain combines TRBV6-5 with TRBJ2-1, with 9 bases identical to TRBD1. CDR1 is MNHEY, CDR2 SVGAGI, per germline. The CDR3 is made up of 17 amino acids. Germline trimming cut 5 bases from V and 4 bases from J; bases unmatched to any gene: 12. The CDR3 spells CASSPNSRGTGYNEQFF. The DNA of the CDR3 is TGTGCCAGCAGTCCTAACTCCAGAGGGACAGGGTACAATGAGCAGTTCTTC.

V is TRBV29-1 and J is TRBJ2-2; unclear D gene. Germline V lookup: CDR1 SQVTM, CDR2 ANQGSEA. Trimming pared 5 bases from V and 6 bases from J, leaving 4 bases between. The CDR3 contains 10 residues. The CDR3 DNA follows: TGCAGCGTTTGGGCCGGGGAGCTGTTTTTT. It specifies CSVWAGELFF.

In this sample, this clonotype turned up a few times. The J gene is TRBJ1-3, the V gene TRBV27; 8 bases map to TRBD1. Germline loops: CDR1 MNHEY, CDR2 SMNVEV (reference sequence). Trimming took 6 bases from V and 2 from J; bases not matched to a gene: 3. The CDR3 loop spans 14 amino acids. CDR3 region: CASRDRAAGNTIYF. CDR3 DNA sequence: TGTGCCAGCAGGGACAGGGCGGCTGGAAACACCATATATTTT.